This TCR beta chain was identified during a study of blood T cell repertoires in COVID-19. This clone was found once. Data came from immunoSEQ multiplex PCR; TCRdb stores just in-frame clones and leaves some out. Of 220,000 or so clones listed, about 82% are singletons. Germline V gives CDR1 SEHNR, CDR2 FQNEAQ (reference sequence). Losses at the gene ends were 4 bases for V and 8 bases for J; bases not matched to a gene: 4. The CDR3 length is 14 residues. Input material: PBMCs or T cells enriched from blood (not recorded which). The receptor was isolated from a woman in her forties or fifties who had recovered from COVID-19. This chain uses TRBV7-9 with TRBJ2-4; 11 positions match TRBD1. The CDR3 region is CASSSGDRGYIQYF. The CDR3 DNA sequence: TGTGCCAGCAGCTCGGGGGACAGGGGGTACATTCAGTACTTC.